The clone carrying this T cell receptor (beta chain) was counted between two and nine times. Its antigen remains unidentified. The data were taken from a study of early T cells in non-severe SARS-CoV-2 infection. On the study more broadly: Unsorted whole-blood RNA was sequenced in bulk, leaving chains unpaired. Study-level points and caveats: The study's VDJdb matching favored anti-spike CD8 responses and missed private and CD4 specificities.

In the library, individual cDNA molecules carried attached unique molecular identifiers. TCRdb fed the 5' RACE reads into MiXCR, producing one record per CDR3 protein. This sample carries tens of thousands of distinct CDR3 sequences, approximately 9.7% of them seen once, and the ten largest clones take less than 25%. Germline-derived CDR1 and CDR2 are SGHTA and FQGNSA. The CDR3 totals 14 residues. Deletions cut 2 bases from V and 4 bases from J, with 11 bases between. Sequencing was carried out using whole blood. The source is an adult who was a healthcare worker with PCR-confirmed SARS-CoV-2 infection or an uninfected control (not recorded which). The chain employs TRBV7-2 and TRBJ1-2, with D tentatively TRBD1 (6 bases). CDR3 protein: CASSLYQGFYGYTF. The CDR3 nucleotides read TGTGCCAGCAGCTTATACCAGGGGTTCTATGGCTACACCTTC.